Each of the 11 T cell receptor beta chains below was sequenced from the same sample in a study of T cells in Graves' hyperthyroidism and ophthalmopathy. Regions amplified from RNA transcripts were the TCR beta CDR3 regions. A first-round RT-PCR of the TCR CDR3 used the HTBI primer set. TCRdb reprocessed the multiplex PCR reads via MiXCR and lists one record per CDR3 protein. This table has 490,000 or so distinct CDR3 sequences, approximately 16% appearing once. The sequenced sample was blood. The receptors originated from a woman between 25 and 40 years old with Graves' ophthalmopathy.

Here the CDR3 DNA reads TGCGCCAGCAGCGTTGCGACAGGGGATACTGAAGCTTTCTTT. It codes for CASSVATGDTEAFF. The V and J genes are TRBV5-1 and TRBJ1-1; 8 bases are a match to TRBD1. The ends lost 4 bases at V and 5 bases at J; junction bases unmatched: 7. The CDR3 spans 14 residues. From germline, CDR1 is SGHRS and CDR2 YFSETQ. Using reference TRBV5-1 and TRBJ1-1 for the parts outside the CDR3, the full variable domain is KAGVTQTPRYLIKTRGQQVTLSCSPISGHRSVSWYQQTPGQGLQFLFEYFSETQRNKGNFPGRFSGRQFSNSRSEMNVSTLELGDSALYLCASSVATGDTEAFFGQGTRLTVV.

At least ten counts were recorded for this clonotype. The chain carries TRBV2 and TRBJ2-7; D possibly corresponds to TRBD1 (5 bases). With 3 bases removed from V and 4 bases from J, the gap between germline ends came to 10 bases. Germline assignment: CDR1 SNHLY and CDR2 FYNNEI. The CDR3 extends over 13 amino acids. CDR3 DNA: TGTGCCAGCAGTGACAGGGAACCGTACGAGCAGTACTTC. This gives the protein CASSDREPYEQYF.

There are many counts of this clonotype. This rearrangement joins TRBV6-1 to TRBJ2-1; TRBD2 agrees at 9 bases. Losses at the gene ends were 5 bases for V and 7 bases for J; bases not matched to a gene: 12. This CDR3 contains 16 residues. Germline-derived CDR1 and CDR2 are MNHNS and SASEGT. CDR3 bases: TGTGCCAGCAGTCACACTTTAGCGGGAGTAGAAAATGAGCAGTTCTTC. Its translation: CASSHTLAGVENEQFF.

The sample holds one count of this clonotype. The J gene is TRBJ1-4, the V gene TRBV19; D is possibly TRBD1 (5 bases). CDR3 length equals 15 residues. V lost 7 bases and J lost 0, with 12 bases in between. Germline assignment: CDR1 LNHDA and CDR2 SQIVND (reference sequence). Here the CDR3 reads CASNRDHATNEKLFF. CDR3 bases: TGTGCCAGTAACCGGGACCACGCAACTAATGAAAAACTGTTTTTT.

In this sample, this clonotype turned up many times. The rearrangement joins TRBV18 to TRBJ1-1, with unresolved D. CDR3 length equals 15 residues. Germline loops: CDR1 KGHSH, CDR2 LQKENI. V dropped 6 bases and J dropped 4 bases, with 18 bases sitting between them. The CDR3 sequence: CASSPKELGITEAFF. In DNA form, the CDR3 reads TGTGCCAGCTCCCCAAAGGAGCTGGGAATCACTGAAGCTTTCTTT. The entire variable domain, with the rest obtained from reference TRBV18 and TRBJ1-1, is as follows: NAGVMQNPRHLVRRRGQEARLRCSPMKGHSHVYWYRQLPEEGLKFMVYLQKENIIDESGMPKERFSAEFPKEGPSILRIQQVVRGDSAAYFCASSPKELGITEAFFGQGTRLTVV.

V usage is TRBV7-3 and J usage is TRBJ1-1, with 7 bases matching TRBD1. V shed 5 bases, J shed 5 bases, and the junction held 8 bases outside the gene matches. Per germline, CDR1 SGHTA and CDR2 FQGTGA. The CDR3 runs to 14 residues. As DNA, the CDR3 is TGTGCCAGCAGCCCTGGGCCACAGGGGACTGAAGCTTTCTTT. It encodes CASSPGPQGTEAFF.

This clonotype was found a few times. The V call is TRBV6-2 or TRBV6-3, the J call TRBJ2-3; maybe TRBD1 (5 bases). The CDR3 is 14 amino acids. Germline values: CDR1 MNHEY, CDR2 SVGEGT. Between the trimmed V and J ends, which lost 6 bases and 2 bases, there was a span of 12 bases. The CDR3 DNA reads TGTGCCAGCAGGCGTCAGGGATACACAGATACGCAGTATTTT. It encodes CASRRQGYTDTQYF.

This clonotype came up many times. The chain joins TRBV7-2 to TRBJ2-1; 9 bases are shared with TRBD2. Germline V gives CDR1 SGHTA, CDR2 FQGNSA. J was trimmed by 5 bases and V by 3 bases; bases with no gene match: 2. This CDR3 region has 14 residues. CDR3 in DNA: TGTGCCAGCAGCTTGGCTAGCGGGAACAATGAGCAGTTCTTC. Encoded protein: CASSLASGNNEQFF.

This clonotype was found many times. This sequence joins TRBV2 and TRBJ1-4; TRBD1 might be the D (6 bases). The CDR3 is 18 residues long. CDR1 and CDR2 (germline): SNHLY, FYNNEI. V gave up 2 bases and J gave up 6 bases, with 22 bases separating them. CDR3 amino acids: CASSEFPQGRVLDEKLFF. CDR3 nucleotides: TGTGCCAGCAGTGAATTCCCCCAGGGGAGAGTATTAGATGAAAAACTGTTTTTT.

This rearrangement joins TRBV12-3 or TRBV12-4 to TRBJ2-5; D not certain. Between the trimmed V and J ends, which lost 2 bases and 2 bases, there was a span of 6 bases. This CDR3 has 13 amino acids. CDR3 DNA: TGTGCCAGCAGTTTAACAATGCAAGAGACCCAGTACTTC. As protein: CASSLTMQETQYF.

The rearrangement links TRBV4-1 to TRBJ2-2; 8 bases agree with TRBD1. Germline trimming cut 3 bases from V and 0 bases from J; bases unmatched to any gene: 12. Germline V gives CDR1 MGHRA, CDR2 YSYEKL. This CDR3 has 19 amino acids. DNA for the CDR3: TGCGCCAGCAGCCATGCGAGGATAACAGGGGGTGCGAACACCGGGGAGCTGTTTTTT. It translates to CASSHARITGGANTGELFF.